The clone carrying this TCR beta chain was recorded a few times. As yet, its antigen is unknown. The data belong to a study of T cells after yellow fever vaccination. Study-level points and caveats: The secondary response peaked faster, at day 5 versus 15, but was weaker. Some clonotypes, a small share, were shared between CD4 and CD8 compartments. Detected again after the booster were most primary-vaccination clones, at nearly 97% CD4 and 80% to 90% CD8.

TCR cDNA was made by 5'RACE template switching, adding a universal primer site and UMIs. TCRdb ran MiXCR on the 5' RACE reads and lists one entry per CDR3 protein. Of about 310,000 distinct CDR3 sequences in the sample, roughly 3.5% were seen once. Sample: PBMCs, taken on the day of the yellow fever booster vaccination. This TCR came from a man younger than 35 who received the YFV17D yellow fever vaccine.

CDR3 DNA: TGCAGTGCTAGCCCCCCCTCTGGAAACACCATATATTTT. Its translation: CSASPPSGNTIYF. The chain links TRBV20-1 to TRBJ1-3, with D uncertain. The CDR3 has 13 amino acids. Germline V gene lookup returns CDR1 DFQATT and CDR2 SNEGSKA (reference sequence). Trimming shortened V by 3 bases and J by 0 bases, and 6 bases separated the two germline ends.